The T cell receptor (beta chain) described here comes from a study of control samples from healthy donors and cancer patients. J was trimmed by 0 bases and V by 6 bases; bases with no gene match: 9. Per the germline V gene, CDR1 is MNHEY and CDR2 is SMNVEV (reference sequence). The CDR3 loop spans 16 amino acids. The repertoire was sequenced with immunoSEQ multiplex PCR; TCRdb's copy has only in-frame clones and lacks some. The data contain approximately 71,000 clones, roughly 90% of them seen just once; the ten biggest clones take up approximately 18%. The TCR was taken from a man in his sixties with lung cancer. The rearrangement uses TRBV27 and TRBJ2-3, with 7 nucleotides matching TRBD1. Source material: PBMCs. For the CDR3, the DNA is TGTGCCAGCAGAACCAACGGACAGGACAGCACAGATACGCAGTATTTT. As protein: CASRTNGQDSTDTQYF.